One and the same sample provided the 28 T cell receptor beta chains below, sequenced in a study of cytotoxic CD8 clonotypes in ibrutinib-treated CLL. Produced via immunoSEQ multiplex PCR; TCRdb's table is partial and in-frame only. The repertoire holds fewer than 300,000 clones, with more than 70% as singletons. This specimen was PBMCs, taken at disease progression, from a patient treated with ibrutinib. All receptors derive from a human donor with chronic lymphocytic leukemia.

The rearrangement links TRBV2 to TRBJ2-7; 8 nucleotides agree with TRBD2. This CDR3 region has 13 residues. The germline V gene encodes CDR1 SNHLY and CDR2 FYNNEI. Unmatched junction bases numbered 12, after V lost 11 bases and J lost 6 bases. CDR3 residues: CACTGLVLREQYF. The CDR3 region has the DNA TGTGCCTGCACGGGACTAGTGTTGCGCGAGCAGTACTTC.

A few counts support this clone. The gene calls are TRBV7-7 and TRBJ2-3; D not resolved. The CDR3 spans 13 residues. V gave up 1 base and J gave up 4 bases, with 6 bases separating them. From germline, CDR1 is SSHAT and CDR2 FNYEAQ (reference sequence). The CDR3, as DNA: TGTGCCAGCAGCTTAGGTTTATCAGATACGCAGTATTTT. Translation: CASSLGLSDTQYF.

As DNA, the CDR3 is TGTGCCAGCAGTTCCAACAAGAGGGGGTTTAGCACTGAAGCTTTCTTT. Translating it yields CASSSNKRGFSTEAFF. This chain links TRBV6-6 with TRBJ1-1; D may be TRBD1 (6 bases). The germline V and J ends were trimmed by 4 bases and 4 bases, with 19 bases remaining between them. Germline CDR1 is MNHNY and CDR2 is SVGAGI (reference sequence). The CDR3 sequence is 16 residues long.

The genes are TRBV10-3 and TRBJ2-3, with D possibly called TRBD1 or TRBD2 (5 bases each). From germline, CDR1 is ENHRY and CDR2 SYGVKD. This CDR3 contains 16 residues. V lost 2 bases and J lost 6, with 18 bases in between. CDR3 bases: TGTGCCATCAGTGAGCCCCGATTCAGGGAGTCGGATACGCAGTATTTT. Amino acids: CAISEPRFRESDTQYF.

A single count supports this clone. The chain employs TRBV7-9 and TRBJ1-1; D not resolved. Germline V gene sequence: CDR1 SEHNR, CDR2 FQNEAQ (reference sequence). The CDR3 has 12 residues. Trimming removed 0 bases from V and 11 bases from J, with 10 bases in between. CDR3 bases: TGTGCCAGCAGCTTAGCGGATGAGACTGCTTTCTTT. Its translation: CASSLADETAFF.

The table lists this clone with a count of one. This chain joins TRBV6-6 and TRBJ1-1; D uncertain. Germline loops: CDR1 MNHNY, CDR2 SVGAGI (reference sequence). There are 10 residues in the CDR3. The V end was cut by 5 bases, the J end by 5 bases, with 3 bases between. In nucleotides, the CDR3 is TGTGCCAGCAGTCTGACTGAAGCTTTCTTT. It yields the protein CASSLTEAFF.

The chain is built from TRBV5-1 and TRBJ2-7, with 7 bases that match TRBD2. This CDR3 region has 13 residues. The ends lost 4 bases at V and 3 bases at J; junction bases unmatched: 4. Per the germline V gene, CDR1 is SGHRS and CDR2 is YFSETQ. The CDR3 DNA reads as TGCGCCAGCAGCCTCGGGACTAACTACGAGCAGTACTTC. Amino acid sequence: CASSLGTNYEQYF.

This clone was seen a handful of times. The V call is TRBV10-2, the J call TRBJ2-7; 10 bases align to TRBD2. In germline, CDR1 is WSHSY, CDR2 SAAADI. Germline trimming cut 6 bases from V and 3 bases from J; bases unmatched to any gene: 5. CDR3 length: 14 amino acids. The CDR3: CASREREGRYEQYF. The CDR3 nucleotides are TGCGCCAGCAGGGAGCGGGAGGGCCGCTACGAGCAGTACTTC.

This clone appeared a few times. CDR3 in amino acids: CASSDSGSWETGGDTQYF. DNA for the CDR3: TGTGCCAGCAGTGACTCGGGGAGTTGGGAGACAGGGGGAGATACGCAGTATTTT. The chain carries TRBV6-4 and TRBJ2-3, with 9 bases lining up with TRBD1. Germline-derived CDR1 and CDR2 are MRHNA and SNTAGT. This CDR3 is 18 amino acids long. V was clipped by 0 bases and J by 5 bases; unmatched bases: 12.

This chain links TRBV2 with TRBJ2-7; 9 bases map to TRBD1. Germline CDR1 and CDR2: SNHLY and FYNNEI. The CDR3 runs to 14 residues. The junction had 5 bases not matched to a gene; V was cut back by 6 bases and J by 2 bases. The CDR3 sequence is CASRTGTGPYEQYF. The CDR3, as DNA: TGTGCCAGCAGGACCGGGACAGGGCCCTACGAGCAGTACTTC.

This clone was counted only a few times. The chain uses TRBV19 and TRBJ2-4; D gene ambiguous. CDR1 and CDR2 (germline): LNHDA, SQIVND (reference sequence). This CDR3 is 13 amino acids long. V was shortened by 5 bases and J by 9 bases, with 14 bases between the two germline ends. CDR3 nucleotide sequence: TGTGCCAGTAGTCTCCCCCGCCACGGCATTCAGTACTTC. Translation gives CASSLPRHGIQYF.

Notes on this clone: Within the sample, other DNA sequences also encode this same CDR3. The gene calls are TRBV5-1 and TRBJ2-7, with D possibly being TRBD1 (6 bases). The germline V gene has CDR1 SGHRS and CDR2 YFSETQ. CDR3 length: 12 residues. Trimming took 2 bases from V and 4 from J, leaving 7 bases between them. This CDR3 is CASSLTGYEQYF. The DNA of the CDR3 is TGCGCCAGCAGCTTAACAGGGTACGAGCAGTACTTC.

The chain has TRBV6-1 and TRBJ2-5, with 9 bases lining up with TRBD2. After removal of 2 bases from V and 4 bases from J, the junction contained 5 bases not matched to a gene. Germline assignment: CDR1 MNHNS and CDR2 SASEGT. This CDR3 region has 15 residues. The CDR3 is CASSESGGGGETQYF. Here the CDR3 DNA reads TGTGCCAGCAGTGAATCCGGCGGGGGGGGAGAGACCCAGTACTTC.

This clone was picked up one time. This chain links TRBV5-8 with TRBJ1-4; D is uncertain. Germline values: CDR1 SGHTS, CDR2 YDEGEE. Trimming left V 0 bases short and J 0 bases short, with 6 bases between. This CDR3 has 15 amino acids. In DNA form, the CDR3 reads TGTGCCAGCAGCTTGGGTCGGGCAACTAATGAAAAACTGTTTTTT. It codes for CASSLGRATNEKLFF. Combining the CDR3 with reference TRBV5-8 and TRBJ1-4 gives the whole variable domain EAGVTQSPTHLIKTRGQQATLRCSPISGHTSVYWYQQALGLGLQFLLWYDEGEERNRGNFPPRFSGRQFPNYSSELNVNALELEDSALYLCASSLGRATNEKLFFGSGTQLSVL.

This chain uses TRBV2 with TRBJ1-1, with no clear D. The CDR3 has 12 residues. The germline gives CDR1 SNHLY, CDR2 FYNNEI. The V and J ends lost 1 base and 7 bases respectively, with 7 bases between them. The CDR3 here is CASSEGVFEAFF. CDR3 in DNA: TGTGCCAGCAGTGAAGGCGTCTTTGAAGCTTTCTTT.

V usage is TRBV29-1 and J usage is TRBJ2-1, with D perhaps TRBD2 (6 bases). Per germline, CDR1 SQVTM and CDR2 ANQGSEA. The V and J ends lost 8 bases and 8 bases respectively, with 10 bases between them. CDR3 length: 10 residues. The CDR3: CSLGGYEQFF. DNA for the CDR3: TGCAGCCTTGGGGGGTATGAGCAGTTCTTC.

The chain recombines TRBV5-5 with TRBJ2-3, with 10 bases that match TRBD1. Unmatched junction bases numbered 6, after V lost 4 bases and J lost 4 bases. The CDR3 has 15 amino acids. Germline CDR1 SGHKS, CDR2 YYEKEE (reference sequence). CDR3: CASSVTGGAADTQYF. As DNA, the CDR3 is TGTGCCAGCAGCGTGACAGGGGGCGCAGCAGATACGCAGTATTTT.

The chain combines TRBV10-3 with TRBJ2-7; 7 bases are a match to TRBD2. The CDR3 consists of 17 residues. V gave up 4 bases and J gave up 0 bases; unmatched junction bases: 12. The germline CDR1 and CDR2 sequences are ENHRY and SYGVKD. The CDR3 region is CAISGFQVGGNSYEQYF. The CDR3, as DNA: TGTGCCATCAGTGGATTTCAAGTCGGGGGGAACTCCTACGAGCAGTACTTC.

This sequence joins TRBV19 and TRBJ2-5; D is perhaps TRBD1 (6 bases). Germline CDR1 is LNHDA and CDR2 is SQIVND (reference sequence). The CDR3 contains 12 residues. V lost 6 bases to trimming and J lost 5 bases, with 10 bases between them. The CDR3 reads CASRDSLETQYF. The CDR3 DNA follows: TGTGCCAGTAGGGACAGCTTGGAGACCCAGTACTTC.

The chain recombines TRBV11-1 with TRBJ2-5; 14 bases map to TRBD2. This CDR3 is 17 amino acids long. J gave up 3 bases and V 7 bases, and 10 bases lay outside the gene matches. Germline CDR1 reads SGHAT; CDR2 reads FQDESV (reference sequence). This CDR3 reads CASTTRVGLAGEETQYF. For the CDR3, the DNA is TGTGCCAGCACCACCCGGGTGGGACTAGCGGGAGAAGAGACCCAGTACTTC.

This clone was recorded a few times. The chain carries TRBV6-1 and TRBJ1-6; a weak D match, TRBD1 (6 bases). The CDR3 spans 16 residues. The germline CDR1 and CDR2 sequences are MNHNS and SASEGT. V was clipped by 6 bases and J by 1 base, with 13 bases between them. The CDR3 DNA is TGTGCCAGCAGCGAACAACAGGGTTCCTATAATTCACCCCTCCACTTT. It yields the protein CASSEQQGSYNSPLHF.

The gene calls are TRBV6-6 and TRBJ1-4, with unresolved D. The V gene's germline CDR1 is MNHNY and CDR2 SVGAGI (reference sequence). CDR3 length: 16 amino acids. The germline V and J ends were trimmed by 4 bases and 14 bases, with 26 bases remaining between them. CDR3 sequence reads: CASSSLVPTDGVGLFF. For the CDR3, the DNA is TGTGCCAGCAGTTCCCTAGTCCCCACCGACGGCGTGGGGCTGTTTTTT.

The CDR3 here is CASSLQPTSYEQYF. For the CDR3, the DNA is TGCGCCAGCAGCTTGCAACCGACCTCCTACGAGCAGTACTTC. The chain combines TRBV5-1 with TRBJ2-7; D remains unclear. Germline CDR1 is SGHRS and CDR2 is YFSETQ. The CDR3 runs to 14 residues. V was clipped by 1 base and J by 0 bases, with 8 bases between them.

This chain uses TRBV10-3 with TRBJ2-5, with TRBD2 identical over 16 bases. CDR3 size: 17 residues. V was pared by 6 bases and J by 0 bases, with 4 bases of the junction left unmatched. Germline loops: CDR1 ENHRY, CDR2 SYGVKD. The CDR3 sequence is CAISPGLAGGNQETQYF. The DNA of the CDR3 is TGTGCCATCAGCCCGGGACTAGCGGGGGGGAACCAAGAGACCCAGTACTTC.

This clone is a singleton in its sample. This chain joins TRBV7-9 and TRBJ1-4, with TRBD1 matching 9 bases. In germline, CDR1 is SEHNR, CDR2 FQNEAQ (reference sequence). The CDR3 is 17 amino acids. V trimming: 5 bases; J trimming: 4 bases; junction bases outside the gene matches: 11. The CDR3 protein is CASSATGGLKLNEKLFF. As DNA, the CDR3 is TGTGCCAGCAGCGCAACAGGGGGCCTTAAGCTTAATGAAAAACTGTTTTTT.

The V gene is TRBV10-1, the J gene TRBJ2-5, with 7 bases fitting TRBD1. Germline values: CDR1 WNHNN, CDR2 SYGVQD (reference sequence). V gave up 9 bases and J gave up 5 bases; unmatched junction bases: 6. The CDR3 is made up of 12 amino acids. The CDR3 here is CARLTGIETQYF. The CDR3 DNA reads as TGCGCCAGGCTGACAGGGATCGAGACCCAGTACTTC.

The chain has TRBV2 and TRBJ2-7; the match to TRBD1 covers 7 bases. V lost 3 bases and J lost 0; bases outside the gene matches: 5. The CDR3 consists of 15 residues. The germline gives CDR1 SNHLY, CDR2 FYNNEI. The CDR3 spells CASSEGQIRSYEQYF. The CDR3 nucleotides are TGTGCCAGCAGTGAGGGACAGATCCGCTCCTACGAGCAGTACTTC.

J is TRBJ1-2 and V is TRBV6-4; no definite D call. Between the trimmed V and J ends, which lost 6 bases and 2 bases, there was a span of 13 bases. This CDR3 spans 14 amino acids. Germline CDR1 is MRHNA and CDR2 is SNTAGT. CDR3 DNA sequence: TGTGCCAGCAGCCGCACAAGGACCAACTATGGCTACACCTTC. Amino acids: CASSRTRTNYGYTF.